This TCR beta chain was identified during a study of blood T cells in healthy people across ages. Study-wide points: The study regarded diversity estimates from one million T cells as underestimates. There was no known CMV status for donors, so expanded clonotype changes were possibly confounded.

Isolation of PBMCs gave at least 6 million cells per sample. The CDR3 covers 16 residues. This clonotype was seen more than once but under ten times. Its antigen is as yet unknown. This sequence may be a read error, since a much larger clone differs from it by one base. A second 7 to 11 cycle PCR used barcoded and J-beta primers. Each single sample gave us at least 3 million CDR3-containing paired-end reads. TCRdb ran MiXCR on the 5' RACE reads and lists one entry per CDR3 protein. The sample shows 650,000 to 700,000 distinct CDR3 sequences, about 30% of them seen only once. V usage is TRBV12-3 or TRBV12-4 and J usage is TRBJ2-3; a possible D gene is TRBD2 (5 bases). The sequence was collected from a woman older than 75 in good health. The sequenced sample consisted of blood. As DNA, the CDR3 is TGTGCCAGCAGTTTAGGGACCCTAACGGGAACAGATATGCAGTATTTT. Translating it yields CASSLGTLTGTDMQYF.